The 26 T cell receptor beta chains below come from one sample, sequenced in a study of prognosis after radiotherapy for stage I lung cancer. Amplicons of TCR beta CDR3 were generated from genomic DNA by two-round multiplex PCR. The use of primers specific to each TRBV and TRBJ gene characterized first-round PCR. TCRdb called the multiplex PCR reads again in MiXCR, with one record for every CDR3 protein. The table records about 30,000 distinct CDR3 sequences, roughly 31% of them present only once. The sequencing here drew on PBMCs, taken before or after stereotactic body radiation therapy (not recorded which). The receptors stem from a donor over 45 with non-small cell lung cancer.

The V gene is TRBV7-9, the J gene TRBJ2-5, with TRBD2 identical over 12 bases. J was trimmed by 4 bases and V by 3 bases; bases with no gene match: 12. The CDR3 runs to 18 residues. CDR1 and CDR2 from the germline V gene are SEHNR and FQNEAQ (reference sequence). In DNA form, the CDR3 reads TGTGCCAGCAGCTTCACCGGGACTAGCGGGTGGTCGGGAGAGACCCAGTACTTC. Amino acid sequence: CASSFTGTSGWSGETQYF.

In its sample, this clonotype was seen many times. The V call is TRBV15, the J call TRBJ1-4; D not certain. The V gene lost 1 base and the J gene lost 7 bases, with 19 bases spanning the gap. The germline V gene encodes CDR1 LNHNV and CDR2 YYDKDF (reference sequence). The CDR3 runs to 17 residues. Here the CDR3 reads CATSRVGPGLAREKLFF. The CDR3 DNA sequence: TGTGCCACCAGCAGAGTAGGGCCAGGACTGGCCCGTGAAAAACTGTTTTTT.

The sample holds many counts of this clonotype. The V and J genes are TRBV14 and TRBJ2-5, with 11 nucleotides matching TRBD1. CDR1 is SGHDN, CDR2 FVKESK, per germline. This CDR3 has 15 residues. The junction had 5 bases not matched to a gene; V was cut back by 3 bases and J by 5 bases. The CDR3 coding sequence is TGTGCCAGCAGCCAGTGGACAGGGGGCGGGGAGACCCAGTACTTC. This encodes CASSQWTGGGETQYF.

The CDR3 sequence: CSANRGGNTGELFF. In DNA form, the CDR3 reads TGCAGTGCTAATAGGGGGGGCAACACCGGGGAGCTGTTTTTT. The rearrangement uses TRBV20-1 and TRBJ2-2, with D maybe TRBD2 (7 bases). Germline V gives CDR1 DFQATT, CDR2 SNEGSKA (reference sequence). The length of the CDR3 is 14 residues. Trimming stripped 4 bases from V and 2 bases from J, with 11 bases between.

Of note for this clonotype: This could be a read error, since a much larger clone is one nucleotide away. This chain joins TRBV20-1 and TRBJ1-5; the D is unclear. This CDR3 spans 13 amino acids. V gave up 1 base and J gave up 5 bases, with 9 bases separating them. Germline V gene data show CDR1 as DFQATT and CDR2 as SNEGSKA (reference sequence). As DNA, the CDR3 is TGCAGTGCTAGAGCTAATTTAGATCAGCCCCAGCATTTT. As protein: CSARANLDQPQHF.

About this clonotype: One end of the junction does not line up with germline, which may come from a read error. The rearrangement uses TRBV28 and TRBJ2-2; no firm D call. The germline gives CDR1 MDHEN, CDR2 SYDVKM. The CDR3 sequence is 16 residues long. The CDR3 DNA reads as TGTTCCAGCTGGCCCGGACGGCCCTCGAACACCGGGGAGCTGTTTTTT. Translated: CSSWPGRPSNTGELFF.

This clonotype has a count of ten or more. J is TRBJ2-3 and V is TRBV7-8; no clear D gene. V was shortened by 1 base and J by 6 bases, with 11 bases between the two germline ends. Germline V gives CDR1 SGHVS, CDR2 FQNEAQ. This CDR3 is built from 14 residues. The CDR3 DNA is TGTGCCAGCAGCTTAGGCGGAGATATGGATACGCAGTATTTT. Translation gives CASSLGGDMDTQYF.

This clonotype was picked up many times. The CDR3: CASTSPLTNEKLFF. CDR3 nucleotides: TGTGCCAGTACAAGTCCACTTACTAATGAAAAACTGTTTTTT. J is TRBJ1-4 and V is TRBV19; D is unresolved. Germline CDR1 is LNHDA and CDR2 is SQIVND (reference sequence). V was pared by 7 bases and J by 2 bases, with 11 bases between. The CDR3 covers 14 residues.

On this clonotype: Being one base from a much bigger clone, this may be a read error. The V and J genes are TRBV5-1 and TRBJ2-7; D gene ambiguous. This CDR3 is 16 amino acids long. The germline CDR1 and CDR2 sequences are SGHRS and YFSETQ. The ends were cut back, 0 bases at V and 3 bases at J, with 16 bases in the middle. CDR3 sequence: CASSLDLNVLNYEQYV. DNA of the CDR3: TGCGCCAGCAGCTTGGACCTCAATGTGCTCAACTACGAGCAGTACGTC.

This clonotype has ten or more counts. The V and J genes are TRBV10-3 and TRBJ1-1; TRBD1 matches 9 bases. V shed 6 bases, J shed 3 bases, and the junction held 5 bases outside the gene matches. The CDR3 sequence is 14 residues long. The germline V gene has CDR1 ENHRY and CDR2 SYGVKD. CDR3 amino acids: CAIRGQGLDTEAFF. CDR3 DNA sequence: TGTGCCATCAGGGGACAGGGTCTGGACACTGAAGCTTTCTTT.

This clonotype was detected many times. This chain uses TRBV4-2 with TRBJ1-1; 7 nucleotides line up with TRBD1. V lost 3 bases, J lost 2 bases, and 6 bases stayed unmatched. The CDR3 length is 15 residues. Germline CDR1 reads LGHNA; CDR2 reads YNFKEQ. The CDR3 is CASSHMTGTNTEAFF. CDR3 bases: TGTGCCAGCAGCCACATGACAGGGACCAACACTGAAGCTTTCTTT.

V is TRBV11-2 and J is TRBJ1-5; no firm D call. The CDR3 has 22 amino acids. Germline V gives CDR1 SGHAT, CDR2 FQNNGV. V was pared by 4 bases and J by 0 bases, with 31 bases between. This CDR3 reads CASSSEPSRGSKARNSNQPQHF. CDR3 DNA sequence: TGTGCCAGCAGCTCGGAGCCCTCACGGGGATCAAAGGCTAGGAATAGCAATCAGCCCCAGCATTTT.

This clonotype was detected ten times or more. V usage is TRBV30 and J usage is TRBJ1-4; 10 bases map to TRBD1. J was trimmed by 6 bases and V by 3 bases; bases with no gene match: 4. The CDR3 covers 14 residues. The V gene's germline CDR1 is GTSNPN and CDR2 SVGIG (reference sequence). The chain's CDR3 is CAWSPGQGHEKLFF. The DNA of the CDR3 is TGTGCCTGGAGCCCGGGACAGGGGCATGAAAAACTGTTTTTT.

This clonotype came up many times. V usage is TRBV6-2 or TRBV6-3 and J usage is TRBJ1-4; D might be TRBD1 (5 bases). This CDR3 spans 17 amino acids. From germline, CDR1 is MNHEY and CDR2 SVGEGT. V dropped 5 bases and J dropped 0 bases, with 16 bases sitting between them. CDR3: CASSGGGGMTTNEKLFF. The DNA of the CDR3 is TGTGCCAGCAGTGGCGGGGGAGGGATGACAACTAATGAAAAACTGTTTTTT.

This clonotype was detected ten times or more. The chain carries TRBV2 and TRBJ1-5; possible D gene TRBD1, 5 bases. The CDR3 runs 15 residues. Trimming stripped 6 bases from V and 4 bases from J, with 16 bases between. Germline CDR1 is SNHLY and CDR2 is FYNNEI. In nucleotides, the CDR3 is TGTGCCAGCAGGAGCAGTGAGGGGTCTAATCAGCCCCAGCATTTT. This encodes CASRSSEGSNQPQHF. The entire variable domain, with the rest obtained from reference TRBV2 and TRBJ1-5, is as follows: EPEVTQTPSHQVTQMGQEVILRCVPISNHLYFYWYRQILGQKVEFLVSFYNNEISEKSEIFDDQFSVERPDGSNFTLKIRSTKLEDSAMYFCASRSSEGSNQPQHFGDGTRLSIL.

The rearrangement joins TRBV6-2 or TRBV6-3 to TRBJ2-1; D is unclear. The CDR3 sequence is 14 residues long. In germline, CDR1 is MNHEY, CDR2 SVGEGT. The V end was cut by 2 bases, the J end by 7 bases, with 12 bases between. CDR3 sequence (DNA): TGTGCCAGCAGTTACGAAATAGGAAGGAATGAGCAGTTCTTC. It yields the protein CASSYEIGRNEQFF.

Regarding this clonotype: An end of the junction differs from the germline gene, which may be a read error. The chain has TRBV15 and TRBJ2-5; 9 positions agree with TRBD1. CDR1 and CDR2 from the germline V gene are LNHNV and YYDKDF (reference sequence). The CDR3 totals 17 residues. This CDR3 reads CATSRDFLGTGQETQHF. The CDR3 DNA reads TGTGCCACCAGCAGAGATTTCCTAGGGACAGGGCAAGAGACCCAGCACTTC. The complete variable domain, with remaining parts taken from reference TRBV15 and TRBJ2-5, reads DAMVIQNPRYQVTQFGKPVTLSCSQTLNHNVMYWYQQKSSQAPKLLFHYYDKDFNNEADTPDNFQSRRPNTSFCFLDIRSPGLGDTAMYLCATSRDFLGTGQETQHFGPGTRLLVL.

This clonotype showed up many times. The chain uses TRBV2 and TRBJ1-2, with no clear D. Looked up from germline, CDR1 is SNHLY and CDR2 is FYNNEI. This CDR3 has 14 amino acids. The V end was cut by 2 bases, the J end by 0 bases, with 7 bases between. The chain's CDR3 is CASSETLANYGYTF. The CDR3 DNA is TGTGCCAGCAGTGAAACCCTAGCTAACTATGGCTACACCTTC. Together with reference TRBV2 and TRBJ1-2, the CDR3 gives the full variable domain: EPEVTQTPSHQVTQMGQEVILRCVPISNHLYFYWYRQILGQKVEFLVSFYNNEISEKSEIFDDQFSVERPDGSNFTLKIRSTKLEDSAMYFCASSETLANYGYTFGSGTRLTVV.

This clonotype was seen repeatedly, ten times or more. V gene TRBV28 combines with J gene TRBJ2-6, with unresolved D. Germline values: CDR1 MDHEN, CDR2 SYDVKM. With 7 bases removed from V and 1 base from J, the gap between germline ends came to 8 bases. The CDR3 sequence is 14 residues long. The CDR3 spells CASMEVSGANVLTF. CDR3 in DNA: TGTGCCAGCATGGAAGTATCTGGGGCCAACGTCCTGACTTTC.

This clonotype was observed many times. The rearrangement links TRBV12-3 or TRBV12-4 to TRBJ2-7; either TRBD1 or TRBD2 may supply D (5 bases each). This CDR3 region has 13 residues. Between the trimmed V and J ends, which lost 4 bases and 3 bases, there was a span of 10 bases. CDR3 region: CASSSGPLYEQYF. Here the CDR3 DNA reads TGTGCCAGCAGTTCGGGGCCGCTCTACGAGCAGTACTTC.

This clonotype was found many times. The rearrangement joins TRBV10-3 to TRBJ1-5, with a possible D match to TRBD1 (6 bases). V lost 9 bases and J 2 bases, leaving 11 bases between the germline ends. The CDR3 loop spans 13 amino acids. Germline CDR1 is ENHRY and CDR2 is SYGVKD. This chain's CDR3 is CAIGAGGNQPQHF. The CDR3 DNA sequence: TGTGCCATAGGGGCAGGGGGCAATCAGCCCCAGCATTTT.

This clonotype has just a few counts. A much bigger clone sits one base away, suggesting this may be a read error. Likely a read error: the CDR3 ends without its conserved phenylalanine or tryptophan. This sequence joins TRBV6-2 or TRBV6-3 and TRBJ2-7, with 9 bases lining up with TRBD1. The CDR3 contains 19 residues. Germline V gene data show CDR1 as MNHEY and CDR2 as SVGEGT. Trimming took 1 base from V and 4 from J; bases not matched to a gene: 17. The CDR3 protein is CASSYYLTRIQGAAYEQYL. In nucleotides, the CDR3 is TGTGCCAGCAGTTACTACCTTACACGGATACAGGGGGCTGCGTACGAGCAGTACCTC.

For this clonotype: One junction end disagrees with the germline gene, perhaps due to a read error. The chain joins TRBV4-1 to TRBJ2-7; TRBD1 is a possible D gene (6 bases). CDR1 and CDR2 from the germline V gene are MGHRA and YSYEKL. The CDR3 loop spans 15 amino acids. CDR3 residues: CASSQERTVSYEQYF. Written as DNA, the CDR3 is TGCGCCAGCAGCCAAGAGAGGACAGTGAGCTACGAACAGTACTTC.

This clonotype came up many times. V usage is TRBV6-2 or TRBV6-3 and J usage is TRBJ1-5; no firm D call. The germline V gene encodes CDR1 MNHEY and CDR2 SVGEGT. The CDR3 sequence is 13 residues long. V was trimmed by 5 bases and J by 4 bases, leaving 9 bases between them. The CDR3 region has the DNA TGTGCCAGCAGTGTGGACTTGAATCAGCCCCAGCATTTT. This encodes CASSVDLNQPQHF.

This clonotype appeared many times. The rearrangement uses TRBV27 and TRBJ1-1; D call uncertain. Trimming pared 4 bases from V and 1 base from J, leaving 13 bases between. The length of the CDR3 is 15 residues. Germline V gene data show CDR1 as MNHEY and CDR2 as SMNVEV (reference sequence). CDR3 nucleotide sequence: TGTGCCAGCAGTTCAAGCCGGTCCTGGAACACTGAAGCTTTCTTT. Protein product: CASSSSRSWNTEAFF.

This clonotype is medium-sized by share. This chain links TRBV28 with TRBJ2-1; 11 bases are a match to TRBD2. After removal of 6 bases from V and 8 bases from J, the junction contained 9 bases not matched to a gene. Germline assignment: CDR1 MDHEN and CDR2 SYDVKM. The CDR3 covers 15 residues. CDR3 coding DNA: TGTGCCAGCAGAGCGGGTAGCGGGAGGGCCCATGAGCAGTTCTTC. It codes for CASRAGSGRAHEQFF.